The rows below give T cell receptor beta chains drawn from one sample of a study of shared clonotypes between healthy human individuals. The protocol was immunoSEQ multiplex PCR, while the TCRdb copy is restricted to in-frame clones and leaves out a portion. The sample includes 2 million or so clones, about 95% seen only once; the top ten take approximately 1.2%. Sample: naive CD8+ T cells sorted from blood. The receptors come from a man aged 18 to 30 in good health. Each CDR3 is given with its conserved first and last residue.

j_call,v_call,cdr3_aa
TRBJ2-7,TRBV2,CASRPGQLNEQYF
TRBJ1-3,TRBV18,CASSPRDNSGNTIYF
TRBJ1-2,TRBV28,CASKREGNYGYTF
TRBJ1-4,TRBV7-8,CASSFGENEKLFF
TRBJ2-7,TRBV4-1,CASSQDPLAGGPEYF
TRBJ2-3,TRBV14,CASSQDGTSGLHTQYF
TRBJ1-5,TRBV7-9,CASSLGPGQGALGNQPQHF
TRBJ1-5,TRBV4-1,CASSLLLSQPQHF
TRBJ1-6,TRBV4-1,CASSQDIAGYSPLHF
TRBJ1-2,TRBV5-1,CASSTTGDYGYTF
TRBJ1-1,TRBV27,CASSLSIGGFTEAFF
TRBJ2-2,TRBV13,CASSLGLDPGELFF
TRBJ1-5,TRBV7-9,CASSFSYGSNQPQHF
TRBJ1-4,TRBV6-1,CASSAPGEYGNEKLFF
TRBJ1-6,TRBV30,CAWGQGDNSPLHF
TRBJ2-7,TRBV9,CASSSPGTEQYF
TRBJ2-7,TRBV10-1,CARRERGPLCEQYF
TRBJ1-1,TRBV10-3,CAISENLGRVNTEAFF
TRBJ2-1,TRBV5-1,CASSWGKREGNEQFF
TRBJ1-2,TRBV15,CATSRDRGTYYGYTF
TRBJ2-1,TRBV27,CASSLVAGGIEQFF
TRBJ1-1,TRBV6-5,CASSYQGAVEAFF
TRBJ2-7,TRBV27,CASSLAGAYEQYF
TRBJ1-2,TRBV19,CASSISPGEGYTF
TRBJ2-3,TRBV27,CASSSGGGSTDTQYF
TRBJ2-7,TRBV6-6,CASCQLGAYEQYF
TRBJ2-7,TRBV28,CASSSPIQVSYEQYF
TRBJ2-7,TRBV29-1,CSGTESYEQYF
TRBJ2-1,TRBV19,CASPKGVNEQFF
TRBJ2-7,TRBV5-8,CASSLQNTYEQYF
TRBJ2-1,TRBV23-1,CASSQSASREQFF
TRBJ2-3,TRBV7-9,CASGSTDTQYF
TRBJ1-1,TRBV5-1,CASSFEAPNTEAFF
TRBJ2-7,TRBV27,CASRGGYEQYF
TRBJ1-4,TRBV6-5,CASSYAQQEELFF
TRBJ1-2,TRBV10-3,CAISAIGGTNYGYTF
TRBJ2-2,TRBV6-5,CASRGGELFF
TRBJ2-7,TRBV28,CASSLGDEQYF
TRBJ2-7,TRBV19,CASSDGQLYEQYF
TRBJ2-7,TRBV4-3,CASSQGLAGVVYEQYF
TRBJ2-7,TRBV7-3,CASSPQGHYEQYF
TRBJ2-6,TRBV6-1,CASSEASVTGANVLTF
TRBJ2-2,TRBV28,CASSLTSGGDGELFF
TRBJ1-1,TRBV4-2,CASSQDLRGRTEAFF